This T cell receptor beta chain was captured by sequencing in a study of shared clonotypes between healthy human individuals (dated by TCRdb to 2018 to 2020). Study-level background: A few men and a couple of women, aged 18 to 49 years, made up the cohort. For each donor, CD4 naive and CD4 memory were each given three plates, CD8 naive was given two plates, and CD8 memory was given one plate. To estimate repertoire size and how much clonotypes are shared between individuals, the study performed deep sequencing of blood TCR repertoires from 4 to 6 healthy adults. To increase sequencing depth and limit assay-specific biases, different laboratories used diverse techniques to prepare libraries and sequence TCR repertoires. Per donor, leukapheresis produced somewhere between about 0.9 and 9 billion PBMCs. Study-level results and caveats: Sampling was restricted to blood, and TCR repertoires in tissue are likely to differ from TCR repertoires in blood. Larger estimated clonotype richness was generally found for naive subsets than for memory subsets. Pairwise subsampling indicated that sequencing depth was expected to affect the degree of clonotype sharing among donors. The small number of donors limited the genetic and exposure-history diversity represented. Even with the large sequencing depth, rarefaction of the sorted-subset datasets indicated that sequencing was incomplete. Across a handful of donors, approximately 4.6% of naive CD4, roughly 3.4% of naive CD8, approximately 2.5% of memory CD4, and about 0.44% of memory CD8 clonotypes were shared. Clonotypes shared by all four sorted-subset donors showed higher generation probabilities than non-shared clonotypes.

Using the deep immunoSEQ assay, multiplex PCR amplified TCR CDR3 regions from genomic DNA. Extracted genomic DNA from each cell subset was spread evenly across all wells of several immunoSEQ 96-well plates, with each plate serving as a replicate. For sorted subsets, each replicate PCR was loaded with around 200 ng genomic DNA, equivalent to 25,000 to 30,000 T cell genomes. The purified libraries were quantified using a Qubit 3.0 fluorometer, sized with a Bioanalyzer 2100, and then quantified again using the KAPA Library Quantification kit. Each immunoSEQ 96-well plate was sequenced on its own single-read 150-cycle Illumina NextSeq 550 flow cell. The published analysis was carried out like this. Because the immunoSEQ output held only junctional sequences and lacked quality scores, the filtering could not match the filtering applied to full-length reads. Sequences were annotated with PyIR, a Python wrapper for IgBLAST v1.9, using IMGT germline references to assign V/J genes and CDR3. Reads were filtered out if the reads had weak V/J assignments (E-value above 1e-6), no CDR3, stop codons, out-of-frame junctions, or ambiguous translated residues. V3J clonotypes were defined as sequences sharing an identical inferred V gene, J gene, and CDR3 amino acid sequence. The percentage overlap between two repertoires was calculated by dividing the number of shared unique clonotypes by the size of the smaller repertoire. Repertoire richness was assessed with RTK rarefaction, the Chao1 estimator, and Recon v2.1 estimates of unobserved clonotypes. Generation probabilities were computed with OLGA for all TCRbeta clonotypes obtained by the gDNA method from several donors. TCRdb stores this immuneACCESS table with in-frame sequences only. Part of the clones is absent; in the studies checked, under half of the shortfall reflects unresolved V genes, and no reason is known for the rest. That table gives V, J and clone size, and the DNA gave D and trimming. This sample has some 2,000,000 clones in its table, and approximately 96% of those were observed once. The top ten hold 0.1% to 0.15% of the sample.

A word on this clone: The antigen it recognizes is unknown. No much larger clone is present one base from it, and per-base qualities are unavailable.

The donors were healthy, HIV-negative adults with no recently reported acute infections or vaccinations. Only Caucasian adults living in Nashville, Tennessee, USA were represented among the donors. CD4+ T cells were enriched by magnetic negative selection; naive cells were then positively selected on CD45RA, and the negative fraction formed the memory subset. Blood was collected by leukapheresis, and PBMCs were isolated by Ficoll-Histopaque density gradient centrifugation and then cryopreserved in liquid nitrogen vapor phase. Purity and quantity of every magnetically sorted T cell population were checked by analytical flow cytometry. From each sorted fraction, genomic DNA was isolated and quantified by UV absorbance on a Nanodrop 2000c. The junction shows trimming of 5 bases on V and 1 base on J, plus 8 bases between the germline ends. The germline V gene (reference sequence) specifies MNHNY as CDR1 and SVGAGI as CDR2. Its CDR3 holds 13 amino acids, cysteine through phenylalanine. Only the CDR3 DNA is retained, 39 bases long and in frame from the first base.

This sequence originates from a man younger than 35 in good health. This receptor chain uses TRBV6-6 and TRBJ1-1, with no D gene named confidently. Material for sequencing was naive CD4+ T cells sorted from blood. The intended sense of this specimen's cell subset or site label: CD45RA+ positively selected. The CDR3 has the sequence CASSQTPNTEAFF. The nucleotide sequence reads TGTGCCAGCAGTCAGACCCCGAACACTGAAGCTTTCTTT.